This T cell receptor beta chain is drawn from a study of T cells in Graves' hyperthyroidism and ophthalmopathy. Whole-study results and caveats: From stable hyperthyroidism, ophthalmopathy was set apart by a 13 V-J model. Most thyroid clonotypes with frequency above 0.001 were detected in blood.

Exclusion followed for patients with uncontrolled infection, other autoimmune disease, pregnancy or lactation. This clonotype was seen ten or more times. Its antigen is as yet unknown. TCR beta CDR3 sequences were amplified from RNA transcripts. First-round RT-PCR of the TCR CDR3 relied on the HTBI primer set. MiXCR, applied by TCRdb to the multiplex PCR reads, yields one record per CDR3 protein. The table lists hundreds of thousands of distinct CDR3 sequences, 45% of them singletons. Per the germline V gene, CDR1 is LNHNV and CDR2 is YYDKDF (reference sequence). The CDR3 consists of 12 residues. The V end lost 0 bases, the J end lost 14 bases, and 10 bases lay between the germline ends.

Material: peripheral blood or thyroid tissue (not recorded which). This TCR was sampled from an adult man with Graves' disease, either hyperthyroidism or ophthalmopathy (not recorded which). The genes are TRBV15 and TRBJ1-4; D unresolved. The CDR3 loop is CATSRDLGRLFF. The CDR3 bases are TGTGCCACCAGCAGAGATCTAGGGAGGCTGTTTTTT.